The next 2 T cell receptor beta chains were all read from a single sample in a study of cytomegalovirus exposure and HLA in healthy donors. Both 60 Vbeta primers and 13 Jbeta primers went into the PCR. The assay was immunoSEQ multiplex PCR, and TCRdb's table has in-frame clones only and misses some. The top ten hold about 2.7% of the sample, which has fewer than 200,000 clones, 70% to 90% seen once. The source material was PBMCs. The source is a man aged 25-45 years in good health and CMV-seropositive.

The V call is TRBV11-2, the J call TRBJ2-5; 7 bases fit TRBD2. This CDR3 contains 11 residues. CDR1 and CDR2 from the germline V gene are SGHAT and FQNNGV. Trimming cost V 8 bases and J 4 bases; bases outside gene matches: 1. The CDR3 loop is CASRGGETQYF. The CDR3 DNA follows: TGTGCCAGCCGCGGGGGAGAGACCCAGTACTTC.

V is TRBV10-3 and J is TRBJ2-5; TRBD1 matches at 7 bases. The end of the DNA aligns better with TRBJ2-7, so the J call may be wrong. The CDR3 has 15 amino acids. CDR1 and CDR2 from the germline V gene are ENHRY and SYGVKD. The CDR3 nucleotides read TGTGCCATCAGCCCCGACGGACAGGCCAACGACGAGCAGTACTTC. Residues: CAISPDGQANDEQYF.